A single sample is the source of the 10 T cell receptor beta chains below, sequenced in a study of cytomegalovirus exposure and HLA in healthy donors. Vbeta (60) and Jbeta (13) primers were used in the PCR. The table came from immunoSEQ multiplex PCR; TCRdb's copy has only in-frame clones and leaves some out. Among around 160,000 clones listed, 60% to 85% were seen once. Sequencing input: PBMCs. All receptors derive from a man aged 40-55 years in good health and CMV-seropositive.

The chain joins TRBV4-2 to TRBJ2-5, with 8 bases that match TRBD2. Germline V gives CDR1 LGHNA, CDR2 YNFKEQ. Germline trimming cut 2 bases from V and 5 bases from J; bases unmatched to any gene: 10. This CDR3 spans 16 amino acids. The CDR3 bases are TGTGCCAGCAGCCAATCTGTGGGACTAGGGGGGGAGACCCAGTACTTC. Translated: CASSQSVGLGGETQYF.

The table lists this clone with a few counts. This chain connects TRBV7-6 to TRBJ2-1, with D possibly being TRBD2 (6 bases). The CDR3 is 18 residues long. The germline CDR1 and CDR2 sequences are SGHVS and FNYEAQ. V dropped 5 bases and J dropped 0 bases, with 20 bases sitting between them. For the CDR3, the DNA is TGTGCCAGCAGCCTCGGGGGAGGCAGGGCCAGCTCCTACAATGAGCAGTTCTTC. Translated, it gives CASSLGGGRASSYNEQFF.

To note about this clone: Other DNA sequences of this sample code for an identical CDR3. The rearrangement links TRBV28 to TRBJ1-1, with TRBD1 as a possible D gene (6 bases). The CDR3 totals 14 residues. Germline V gene sequence: CDR1 MDHEN, CDR2 SYDVKM. V was cut by 6 bases and J by 3 bases, with 14 bases left in between. The chain's CDR3 is CASRPLQGDTEAFF. CDR3 coding DNA: TGTGCCAGCAGACCGCTACAGGGCGACACTGAAGCTTTCTTT.

This clone was detected a few times. The chain uses TRBV12-5 and TRBJ2-1; D is ambiguous. V was shortened by 7 bases and J by 6 bases, with 4 bases between the two germline ends. The CDR3 contains 10 residues. Germline lookup yields CDR1 LGHNT and CDR2 FRNRAP. CDR3 DNA: TGTGCTAGTGCATCCAATGAGCAGTTCTTC. It translates to CASASNEQFF.

This chain connects TRBV28 to TRBJ2-2, with 7 bases identical to TRBD1. Germline loops: CDR1 MDHEN, CDR2 SYDVKM. CDR3 length: 15 residues. The junction had 10 bases not matched to a gene; V was cut back by 7 bases and J by 5 bases. The CDR3 DNA sequence: TGTGCCAGCAAACGAGGGGGCGAGGTGACCGGGGAGCTGTTTTTT. Its translation: CASKRGGEVTGELFF.

This sequence joins TRBV10-2 and TRBJ2-3; no firm D call. This CDR3 comprises 13 residues. Deletions cut 4 bases from V and 4 bases from J, with 9 bases between. CDR1 is WSHSY, CDR2 SAAADI, per germline. The CDR3 is CASSAGWADTQYF. DNA of the CDR3: TGCGCCAGCAGTGCGGGTTGGGCAGATACGCAGTATTTT.

This clone was picked up one time. This chain joins TRBV18 and TRBJ1-1; D gene uncertain. V gave up 2 bases and J gave up 5 bases, with 12 bases separating them. The CDR3 sequence is 14 residues long. Germline CDR1 is KGHSH and CDR2 is LQKENI. CDR3 protein: CASSPWEGGTEAFF. In nucleotides, the CDR3 is TGTGCCAGCTCACCATGGGAGGGTGGGACTGAAGCTTTCTTT.

The rearrangement joins TRBV12-5 to TRBJ2-5; D remains ambiguous. The CDR3 runs to 14 residues. Germline CDR1 and CDR2: LGHNT and FRNRAP. V lost 0 bases to trimming and J lost 5 bases, with 10 bases between them. DNA for the CDR3: TGTGCTAGTGGTTTGGTGGGCAGTGGGGAGACCCAGTACTTC. Its protein is CASGLVGSGETQYF.

The V gene is TRBV28, the J gene TRBJ1-1; 11 positions agree with TRBD1. The CDR3 loop spans 15 amino acids. Trimming cost V 5 bases and J 4 bases; bases outside gene matches: 6. Germline values: CDR1 MDHEN, CDR2 SYDVKM. The CDR3 spells CASSLPGTGGTEAFF. CDR3 nucleotide sequence: TGTGCCAGCAGTCTCCCCGGGACAGGGGGCACTGAAGCTTTCTTT.

The chain couples TRBV11-2 to TRBJ1-1; D might be TRBD1 (5 bases). This CDR3 spans 14 amino acids. Germline values: CDR1 SGHAT, CDR2 FQNNGV. Trimming took off 1 base at V and 4 bases at J, with 10 bases between the two ends. The CDR3 DNA reads as TGTGCCAGCAGCTTAGCAGGGTCCAGCACTGAAGCTTTCTTT. This gives the protein CASSLAGSSTEAFF.